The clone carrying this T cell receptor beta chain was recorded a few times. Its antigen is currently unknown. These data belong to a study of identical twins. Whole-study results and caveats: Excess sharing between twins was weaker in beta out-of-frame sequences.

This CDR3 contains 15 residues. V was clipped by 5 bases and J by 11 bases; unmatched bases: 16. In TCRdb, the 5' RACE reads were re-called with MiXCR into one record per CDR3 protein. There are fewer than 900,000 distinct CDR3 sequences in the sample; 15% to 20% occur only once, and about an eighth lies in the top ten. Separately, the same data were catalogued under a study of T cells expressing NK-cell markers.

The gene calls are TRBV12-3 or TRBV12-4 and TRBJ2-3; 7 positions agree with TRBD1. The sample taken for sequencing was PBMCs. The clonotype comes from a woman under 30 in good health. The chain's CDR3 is CASSLAGGARVEQYF. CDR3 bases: TGTGCCAGCAGTCTTGCAGGGGGAGCCCGGGTTGAGCAGTATTTT.